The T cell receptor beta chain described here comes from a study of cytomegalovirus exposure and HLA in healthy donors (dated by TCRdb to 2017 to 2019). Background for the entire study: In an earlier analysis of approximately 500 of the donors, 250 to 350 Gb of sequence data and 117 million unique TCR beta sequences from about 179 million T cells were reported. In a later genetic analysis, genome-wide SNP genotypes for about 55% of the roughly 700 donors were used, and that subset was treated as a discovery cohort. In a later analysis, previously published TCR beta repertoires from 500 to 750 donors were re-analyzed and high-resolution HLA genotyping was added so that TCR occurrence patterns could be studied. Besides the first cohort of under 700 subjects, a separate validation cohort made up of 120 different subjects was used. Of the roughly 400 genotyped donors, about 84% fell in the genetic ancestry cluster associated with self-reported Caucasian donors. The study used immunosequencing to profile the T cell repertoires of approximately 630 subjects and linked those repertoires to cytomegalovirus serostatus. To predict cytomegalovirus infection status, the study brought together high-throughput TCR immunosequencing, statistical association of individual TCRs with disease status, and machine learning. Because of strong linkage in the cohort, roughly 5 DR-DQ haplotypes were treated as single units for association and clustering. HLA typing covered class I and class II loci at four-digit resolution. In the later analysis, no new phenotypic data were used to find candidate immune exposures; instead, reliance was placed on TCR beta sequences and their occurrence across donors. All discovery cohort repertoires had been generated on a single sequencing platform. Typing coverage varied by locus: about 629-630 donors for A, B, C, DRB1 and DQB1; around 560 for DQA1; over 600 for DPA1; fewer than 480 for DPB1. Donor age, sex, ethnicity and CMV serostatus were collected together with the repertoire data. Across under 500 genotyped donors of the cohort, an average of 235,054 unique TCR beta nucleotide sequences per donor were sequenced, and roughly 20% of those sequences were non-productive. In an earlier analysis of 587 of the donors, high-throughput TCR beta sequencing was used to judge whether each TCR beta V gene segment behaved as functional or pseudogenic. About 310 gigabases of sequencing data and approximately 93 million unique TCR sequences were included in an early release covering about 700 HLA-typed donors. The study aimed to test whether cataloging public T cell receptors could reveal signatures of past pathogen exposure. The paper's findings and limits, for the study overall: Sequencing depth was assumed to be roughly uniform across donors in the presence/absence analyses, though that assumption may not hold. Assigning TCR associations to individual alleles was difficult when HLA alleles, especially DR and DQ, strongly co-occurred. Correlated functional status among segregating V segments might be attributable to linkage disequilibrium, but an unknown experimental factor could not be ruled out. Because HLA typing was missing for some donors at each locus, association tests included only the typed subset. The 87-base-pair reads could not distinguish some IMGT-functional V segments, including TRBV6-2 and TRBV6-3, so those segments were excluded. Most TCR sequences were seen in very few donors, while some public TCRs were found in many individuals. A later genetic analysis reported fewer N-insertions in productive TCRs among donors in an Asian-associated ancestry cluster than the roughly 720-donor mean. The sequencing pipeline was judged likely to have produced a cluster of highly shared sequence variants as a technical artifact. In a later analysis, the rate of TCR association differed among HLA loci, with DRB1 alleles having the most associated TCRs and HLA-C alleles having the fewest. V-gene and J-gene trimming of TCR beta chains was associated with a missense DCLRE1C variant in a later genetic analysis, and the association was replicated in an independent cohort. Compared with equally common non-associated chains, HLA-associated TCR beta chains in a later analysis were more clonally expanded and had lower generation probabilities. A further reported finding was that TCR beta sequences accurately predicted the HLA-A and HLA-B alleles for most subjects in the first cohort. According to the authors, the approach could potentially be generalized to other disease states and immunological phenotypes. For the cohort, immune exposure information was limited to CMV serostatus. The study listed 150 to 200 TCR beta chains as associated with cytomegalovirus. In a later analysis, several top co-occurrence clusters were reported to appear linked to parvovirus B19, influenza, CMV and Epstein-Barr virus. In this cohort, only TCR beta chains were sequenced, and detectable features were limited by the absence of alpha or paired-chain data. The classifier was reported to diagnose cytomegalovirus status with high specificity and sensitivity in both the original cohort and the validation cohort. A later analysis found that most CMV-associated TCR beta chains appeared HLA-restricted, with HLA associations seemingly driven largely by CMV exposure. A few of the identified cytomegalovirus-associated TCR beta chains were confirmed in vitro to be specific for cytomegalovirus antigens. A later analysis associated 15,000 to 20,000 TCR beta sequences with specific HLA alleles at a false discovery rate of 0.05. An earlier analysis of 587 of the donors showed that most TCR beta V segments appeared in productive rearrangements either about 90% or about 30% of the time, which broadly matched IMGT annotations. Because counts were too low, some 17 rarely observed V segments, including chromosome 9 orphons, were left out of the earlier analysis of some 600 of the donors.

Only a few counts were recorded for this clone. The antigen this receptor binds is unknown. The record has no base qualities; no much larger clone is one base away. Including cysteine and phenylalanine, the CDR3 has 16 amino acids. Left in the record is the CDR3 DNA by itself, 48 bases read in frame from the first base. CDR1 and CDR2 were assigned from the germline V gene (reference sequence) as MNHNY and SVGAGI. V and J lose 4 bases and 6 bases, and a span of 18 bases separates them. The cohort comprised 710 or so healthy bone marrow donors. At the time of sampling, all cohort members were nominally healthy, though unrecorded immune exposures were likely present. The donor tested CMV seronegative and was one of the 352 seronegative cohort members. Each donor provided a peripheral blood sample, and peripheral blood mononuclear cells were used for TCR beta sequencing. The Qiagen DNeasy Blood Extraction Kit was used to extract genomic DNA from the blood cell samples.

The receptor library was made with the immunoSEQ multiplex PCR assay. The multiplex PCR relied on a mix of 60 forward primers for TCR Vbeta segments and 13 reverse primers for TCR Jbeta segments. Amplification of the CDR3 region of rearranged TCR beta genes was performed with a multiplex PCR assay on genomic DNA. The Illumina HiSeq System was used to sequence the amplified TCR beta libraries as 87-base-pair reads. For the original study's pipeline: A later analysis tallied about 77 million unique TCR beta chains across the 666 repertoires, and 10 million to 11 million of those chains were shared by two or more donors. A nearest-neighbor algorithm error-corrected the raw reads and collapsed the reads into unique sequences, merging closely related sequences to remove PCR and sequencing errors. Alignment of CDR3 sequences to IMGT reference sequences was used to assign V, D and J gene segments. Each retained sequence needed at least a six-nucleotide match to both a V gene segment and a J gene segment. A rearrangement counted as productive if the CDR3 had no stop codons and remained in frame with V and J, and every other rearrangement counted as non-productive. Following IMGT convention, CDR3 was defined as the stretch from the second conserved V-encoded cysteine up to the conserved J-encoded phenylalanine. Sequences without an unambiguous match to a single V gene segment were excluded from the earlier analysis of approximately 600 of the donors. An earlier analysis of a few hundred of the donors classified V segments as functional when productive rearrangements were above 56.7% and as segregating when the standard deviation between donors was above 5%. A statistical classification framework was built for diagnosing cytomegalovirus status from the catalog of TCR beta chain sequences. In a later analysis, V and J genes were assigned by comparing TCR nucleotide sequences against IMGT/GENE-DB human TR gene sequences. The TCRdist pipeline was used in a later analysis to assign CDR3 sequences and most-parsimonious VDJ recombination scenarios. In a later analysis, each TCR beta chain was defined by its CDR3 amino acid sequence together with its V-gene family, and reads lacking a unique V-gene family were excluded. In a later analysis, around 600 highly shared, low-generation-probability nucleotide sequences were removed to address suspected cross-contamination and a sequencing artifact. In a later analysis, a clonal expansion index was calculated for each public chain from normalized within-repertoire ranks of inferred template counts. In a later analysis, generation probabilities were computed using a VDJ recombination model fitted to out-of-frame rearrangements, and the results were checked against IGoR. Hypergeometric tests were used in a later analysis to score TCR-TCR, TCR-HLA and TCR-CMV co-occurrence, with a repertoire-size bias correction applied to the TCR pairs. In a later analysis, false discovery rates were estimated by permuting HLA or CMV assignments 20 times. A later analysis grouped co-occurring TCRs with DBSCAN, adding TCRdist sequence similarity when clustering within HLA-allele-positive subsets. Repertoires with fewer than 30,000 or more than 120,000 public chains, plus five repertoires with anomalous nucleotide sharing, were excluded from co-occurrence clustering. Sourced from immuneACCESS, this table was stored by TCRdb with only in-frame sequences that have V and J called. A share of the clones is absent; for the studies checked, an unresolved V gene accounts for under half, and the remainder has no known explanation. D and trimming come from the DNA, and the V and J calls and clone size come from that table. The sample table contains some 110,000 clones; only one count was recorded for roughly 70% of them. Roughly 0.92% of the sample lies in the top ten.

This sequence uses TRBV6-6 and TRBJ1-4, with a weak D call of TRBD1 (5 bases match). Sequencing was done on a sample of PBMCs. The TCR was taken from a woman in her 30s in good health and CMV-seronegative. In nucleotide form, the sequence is TGTGCCAGCAGTTGGGATGCGGCGGACAAGGATGAAAAACTGTTTTTT. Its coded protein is CASSWDAADKDEKLFF.